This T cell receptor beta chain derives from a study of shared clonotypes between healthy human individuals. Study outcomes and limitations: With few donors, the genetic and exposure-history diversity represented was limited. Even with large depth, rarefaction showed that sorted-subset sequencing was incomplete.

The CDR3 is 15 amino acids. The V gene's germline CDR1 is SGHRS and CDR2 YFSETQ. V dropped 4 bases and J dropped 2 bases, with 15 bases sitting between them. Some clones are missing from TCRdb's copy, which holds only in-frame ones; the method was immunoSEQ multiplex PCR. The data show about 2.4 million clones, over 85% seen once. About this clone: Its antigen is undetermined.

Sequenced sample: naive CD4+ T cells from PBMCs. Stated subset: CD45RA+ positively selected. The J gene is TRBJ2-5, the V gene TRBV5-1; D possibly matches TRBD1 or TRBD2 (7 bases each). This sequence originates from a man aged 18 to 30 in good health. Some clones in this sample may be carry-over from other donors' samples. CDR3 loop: CASSPGGAIQETQYF. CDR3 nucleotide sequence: TGCGCCAGCAGCCCAGGGGGGGCTATACAAGAGACCCAGTACTTC.